These T cell receptor beta chains were read from a single sample in a study of cytomegalovirus exposure and HLA in healthy donors. TCRdb keeps only in-frame clones here, not all; method: immunoSEQ multiplex PCR. The sample comprises 150,000 or so clones, approximately 78% of which are singletons, and about 3% rests with the top ten. Sequencing was carried out using PBMCs. Receptors originate from a man between 40 and 49 years old in good health and CMV-seropositive. Both conserved end residues are part of each CDR3. A D gene is named only where the DNA matches it firmly. Clone size is stated in some rows and not others, as once, few, many or a class when expanded.

>TRBJ2-1|TRBV5-1|NA|TRBD2
CASSSAGGRNEQFF
TGCGCCAGCAGCTCGGCCGGCGGGAGAAATGAGCAGTTCTTC
>TRBJ1-1|TRBV5-6|NA|NA
CASSDGQRMNTEAFF
TGTGCCAGCAGCGATGGACAGCGAATGAACACTGAAGCTTTCTTT
>TRBJ1-5|TRBV6-1|NA|NA
CASTGNNQPQHF
TGTGCCAGCACGGGAAACAATCAGCCCCAGCATTTT
>TRBJ2-1|TRBV19|few|TRBD2
CASSVRGGSYNEQFF
TGTGCCAGTAGTGTGAGGGGAGGGTCGTACAATGAGCAGTTCTTC
>TRBJ2-7|TRBV19|NA|TRBD2
CASSPLAGGGYEQYF
TGTGCCAGTAGTCCTCTAGCGGGAGGGGGCTACGAGCAGTACTTC
>TRBJ1-2|TRBV27|once|NA
CASSPGNRVLGYTF
TGTGCCAGCAGTCCAGGGAATCGGGTTTTGGGCTACACCTTC
>TRBJ2-1|TRBV15|NA|TRBD1
CATSSTGGSSSYNEQFF
TGTGCCACCAGTTCGACAGGGGGCTCCAGCTCCTACAATGAGCAGTTCTTC
>TRBJ2-3|TRBV6-6|NA|NA
CASTPPGTDTQYF
TGTGCCAGCACCCCGCCGGGCACAGATACGCAGTATTTT
>TRBJ1-2|TRBV5-8|NA|NA
CASSWGAGANGYTF
TGTGCCAGCAGCTGGGGCGCGGGGGCGAATGGCTACACCTTC
>TRBJ1-4|TRBV6-1|NA|TRBD1
CASSRDRANEKLFF
TGTGCCAGCAGTCGGGACAGGGCTAATGAAAAACTGTTTTTT
>TRBJ2-3|TRBV27|NA|NA
CATRGGVSTDTQYF
TGTGCCACCCGAGGAGGGGTTAGCACAGATACGCAGTATTTT
>TRBJ2-1|TRBV14|NA|TRBD2
CASSQTAGAYNEQFF
TGTGCCAGCAGCCAAACAGCGGGAGCCTACAATGAGCAGTTCTTC
>TRBJ2-3|TRBV28|NA|NA
CASSPTSRADTQYF
TGTGCCAGCAGTCCAACTAGCCGCGCAGATACGCAGTATTTT
>TRBJ2-7|TRBV25-1|NA|NA
CASSESGYEQYF
TGTGCCAGCAGTGAATCAGGCTACGAGCAGTACTTC
>TRBJ1-1|TRBV29-1|NA|TRBD1
CSVARQGRTEAFF
TGCAGCGTGGCAAGACAGGGAAGGACTGAAGCTTTCTTT
>TRBJ2-5|TRBV19|NA|NA
CASSGQPRQGETQYF
TGTGCCAGTAGCGGACAACCCAGGCAGGGTGAGACCCAGTACTTC
>TRBJ1-2|TRBV5-1|NA|NA
CASSLDRGVRYGYTF
TGCGCCAGCAGCTTGGATCGGGGAGTCAGGTATGGCTACACCTTC
>TRBJ2-1|TRBV18|NA|TRBD2
CASSPGTSGRDNEQFF
TGTGCCAGCTCACCCGGGACTAGCGGGAGAGACAATGAGCAGTTCTTC
>TRBJ2-5|TRBV19|NA|TRBD1
CASRRGMATGEETQYF
TGTGCCAGCCGGCGCGGTATGGCGACAGGGGAAGAGACCCAGTACTTC
>TRBJ1-5|TRBV15|NA|TRBD1
CATSKDRGLPGQPQHF
TGTGCCACCAGCAAAGACAGGGGGCTACCAGGACAGCCCCAGCATTTT
>TRBJ1-1|TRBV2|NA|NA
CASSEVGGETEAFF
TGTGCCAGCAGTGAAGTAGGGGGGGAGACTGAAGCTTTCTTT
>TRBJ2-1|TRBV7-9|NA|TRBD2
CASSLWGLAGYHPGNEQFF
TGTGCCAGCAGCTTATGGGGACTAGCGGGGTACCACCCGGGGAATGAGCAGTTCTTC
>TRBJ1-3|TRBV9|NA|TRBD1
CASSAGLTGEYGNTIYF
TGTGCCAGCAGCGCAGGTTTGACAGGGGAGTATGGAAACACCATATATTTT
>TRBJ1-2|TRBV5-6|once|TRBD1
CASRYRDRARWGYTF
TGTGCCAGCAGATACCGGGACAGGGCAAGGTGGGGCTACACCTTC
>TRBJ2-3|TRBV11-3|NA|TRBD1
CASSLNQGASTQYF
TGTGCCAGCAGCTTAAACCAGGGGGCGAGTACGCAGTATTTT
>TRBJ2-3|TRBV5-1|NA|TRBD2
CASSFAGVLTDTQYF
TGCGCCAGCAGCTTCGCGGGAGTTCTCACAGATACGCAGTATTTT